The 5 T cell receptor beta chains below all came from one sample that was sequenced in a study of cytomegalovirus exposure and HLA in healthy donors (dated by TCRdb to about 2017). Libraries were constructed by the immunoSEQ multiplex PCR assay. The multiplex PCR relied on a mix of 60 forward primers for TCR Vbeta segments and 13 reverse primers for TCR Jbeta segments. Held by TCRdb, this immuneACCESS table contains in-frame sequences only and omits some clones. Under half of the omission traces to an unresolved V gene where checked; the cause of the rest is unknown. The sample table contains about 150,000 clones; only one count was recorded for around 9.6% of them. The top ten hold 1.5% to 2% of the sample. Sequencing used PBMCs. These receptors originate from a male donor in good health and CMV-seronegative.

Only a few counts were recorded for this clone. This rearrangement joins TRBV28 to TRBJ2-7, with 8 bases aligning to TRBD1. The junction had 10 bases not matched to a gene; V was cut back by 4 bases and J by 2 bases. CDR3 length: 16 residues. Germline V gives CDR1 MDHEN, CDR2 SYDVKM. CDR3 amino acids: CASSSPGGQVTYEQYF. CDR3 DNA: TGTGCCAGCAGTTCCCCAGGGGGACAGGTTACCTACGAGCAGTACTTC.

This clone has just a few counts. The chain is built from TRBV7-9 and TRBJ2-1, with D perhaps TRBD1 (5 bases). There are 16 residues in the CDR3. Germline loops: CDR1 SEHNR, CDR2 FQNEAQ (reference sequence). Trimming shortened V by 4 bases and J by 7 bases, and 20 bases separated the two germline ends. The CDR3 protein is CASSSPLTGQINEQFF. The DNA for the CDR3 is TGTGCCAGCAGCTCCCCCTTAACAGGACAAATTAATGAGCAGTTCTTC.

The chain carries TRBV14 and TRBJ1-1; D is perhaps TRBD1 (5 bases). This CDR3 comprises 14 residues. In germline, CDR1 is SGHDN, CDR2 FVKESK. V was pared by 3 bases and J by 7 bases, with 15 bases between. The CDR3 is CASSQSRWGDEAFF. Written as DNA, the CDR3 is TGTGCCAGCAGCCAGAGTAGATGGGGGGATGAAGCTTTCTTT.

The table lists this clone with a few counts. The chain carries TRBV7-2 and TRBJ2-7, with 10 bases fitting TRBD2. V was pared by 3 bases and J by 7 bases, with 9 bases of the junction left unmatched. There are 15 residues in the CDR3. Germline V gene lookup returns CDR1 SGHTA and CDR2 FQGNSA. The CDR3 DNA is TGTGCCAGCAGCTTCCTCACTAGCGGGACCCAAGAGCAGTACTTC. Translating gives CASSFLTSGTQEQYF.

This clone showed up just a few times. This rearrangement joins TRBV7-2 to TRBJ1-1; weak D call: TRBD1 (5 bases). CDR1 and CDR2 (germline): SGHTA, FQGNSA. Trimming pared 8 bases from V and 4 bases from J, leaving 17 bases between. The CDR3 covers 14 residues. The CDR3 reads CASLRRGGGTEAFF. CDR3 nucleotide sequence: TGTGCCAGCTTACGTCGGGGGGGTGGCACTGAAGCTTTCTTT.